A single T cell receptor (beta chain) is shown here with its context. Its antigen is not known. The germline V gene encodes CDR1 SGHVS and CDR2 FQNEAQ. J lost 5 bases, V lost 2 bases, and 4 bases had no gene match. The length of the CDR3 is 14 residues. Naive CD8 cells comprised CD45RO-negative, CCR7-positively selected cells, excluding terminally differentiated effector memory CD45RA+ cells. Each sample came from a Caucasian adult donor living in Nashville, Tennessee. The data originate from a study of shared clonotypes between healthy human individuals. Study-level results: Across a few donors, naive CD4 shared 5% to 5.5%, naive CD8 over 3%, memory CD4 less than 2.5%, memory CD8 0.4%.

TCRdb's copy holds only in-frame clones and misses some; the assay was immunoSEQ multiplex PCR. The table shows about 590,000 clones, with 95% to 96% occurring only once. The chain employs TRBV7-8 and TRBJ2-3; 7 nucleotides match TRBD1. What was sequenced was naive CD8+ T cells sorted from blood. The receptor's source is a woman in her 30s in good health. The CDR3 is CASSLQGVKDTQYF. In nucleotides, the CDR3 is TGTGCCAGCAGCTTACAGGGGGTTAAAGATACGCAGTATTTT.